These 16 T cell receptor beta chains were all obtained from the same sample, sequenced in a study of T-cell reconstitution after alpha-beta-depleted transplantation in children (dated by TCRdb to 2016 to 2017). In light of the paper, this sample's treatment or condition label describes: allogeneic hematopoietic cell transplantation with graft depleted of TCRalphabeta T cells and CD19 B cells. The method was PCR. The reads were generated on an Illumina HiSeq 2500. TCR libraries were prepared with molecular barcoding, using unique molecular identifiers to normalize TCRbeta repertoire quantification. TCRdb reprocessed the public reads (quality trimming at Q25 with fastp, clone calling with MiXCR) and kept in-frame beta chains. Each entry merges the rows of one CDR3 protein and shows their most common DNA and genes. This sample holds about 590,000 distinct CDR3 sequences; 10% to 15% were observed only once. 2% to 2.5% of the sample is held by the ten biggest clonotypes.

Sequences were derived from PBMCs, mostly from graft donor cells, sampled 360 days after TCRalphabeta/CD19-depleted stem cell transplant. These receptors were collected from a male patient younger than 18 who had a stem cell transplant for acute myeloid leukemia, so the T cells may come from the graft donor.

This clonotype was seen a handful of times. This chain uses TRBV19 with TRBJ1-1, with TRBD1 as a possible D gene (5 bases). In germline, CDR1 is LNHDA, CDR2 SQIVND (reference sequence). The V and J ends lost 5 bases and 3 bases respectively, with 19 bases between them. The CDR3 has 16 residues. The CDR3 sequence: CASSSPGFLRDTEAFF. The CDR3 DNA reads TGTGCCAGTAGTTCCCCAGGGTTTCTCCGGGACACTGAAGCTTTCTTT.

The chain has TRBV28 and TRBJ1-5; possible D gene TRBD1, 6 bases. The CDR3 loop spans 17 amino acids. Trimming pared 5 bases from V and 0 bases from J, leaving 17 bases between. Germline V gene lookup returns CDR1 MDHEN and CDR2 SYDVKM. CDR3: CASSDLTGHNSNQPQHF. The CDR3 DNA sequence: TGTGCCAGCAGTGATCTGACAGGCCACAATAGCAATCAGCCCCAGCATTTT.

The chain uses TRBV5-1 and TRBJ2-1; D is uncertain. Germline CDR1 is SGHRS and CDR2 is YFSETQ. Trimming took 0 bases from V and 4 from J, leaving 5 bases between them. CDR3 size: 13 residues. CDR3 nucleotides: TGCGCCAGCAGCTTGGTAACTTACAATGAGCAGTTCTTC. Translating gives CASSLVTYNEQFF.

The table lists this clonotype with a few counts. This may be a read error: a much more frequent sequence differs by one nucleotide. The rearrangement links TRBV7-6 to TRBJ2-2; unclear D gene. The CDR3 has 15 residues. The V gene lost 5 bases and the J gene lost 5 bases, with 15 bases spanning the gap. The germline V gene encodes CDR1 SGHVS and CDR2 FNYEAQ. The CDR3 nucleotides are TGTGCCAGCAGCCCCCTAGGGCACGAGACCGGGGAGCTGTTTTTT. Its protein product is CASSPLGHETGELFF.

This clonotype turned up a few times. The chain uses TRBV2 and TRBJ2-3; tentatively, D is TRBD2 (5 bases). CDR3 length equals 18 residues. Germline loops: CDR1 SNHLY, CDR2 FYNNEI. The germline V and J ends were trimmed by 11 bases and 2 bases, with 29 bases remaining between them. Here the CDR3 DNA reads TGTGCCTTCTTGATGACCCGGTTACTAGATCCGAACACAGATACGCAGTATTTT. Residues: CAFLMTRLLDPNTDTQYF.

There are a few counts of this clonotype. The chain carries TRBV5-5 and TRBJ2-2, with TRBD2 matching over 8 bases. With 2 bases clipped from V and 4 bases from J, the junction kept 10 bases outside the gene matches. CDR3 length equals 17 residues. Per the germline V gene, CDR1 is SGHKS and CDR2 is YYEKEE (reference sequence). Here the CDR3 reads CASSFKEIREGTGELFF. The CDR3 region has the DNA TGTGCCAGCAGCTTCAAAGAAATACGGGAGGGCACCGGGGAGCTGTTTTTT.

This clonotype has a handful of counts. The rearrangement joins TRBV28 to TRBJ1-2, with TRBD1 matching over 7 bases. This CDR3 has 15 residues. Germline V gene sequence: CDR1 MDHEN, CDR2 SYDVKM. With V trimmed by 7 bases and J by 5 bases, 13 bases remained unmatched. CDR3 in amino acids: CASTPRSQGKYGYTF. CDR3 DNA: TGTGCCAGCACCCCCCGATCACAGGGGAAATATGGCTACACCTTC.

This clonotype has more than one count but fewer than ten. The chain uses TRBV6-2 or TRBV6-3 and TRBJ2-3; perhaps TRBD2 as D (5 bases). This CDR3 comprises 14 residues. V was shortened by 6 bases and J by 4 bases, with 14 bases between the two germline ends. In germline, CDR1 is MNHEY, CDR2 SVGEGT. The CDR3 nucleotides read TGTGCCAGCAGCCGTAGTAGCGCCCCAGATACGCAGTATTTT. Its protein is CASSRSSAPDTQYF.

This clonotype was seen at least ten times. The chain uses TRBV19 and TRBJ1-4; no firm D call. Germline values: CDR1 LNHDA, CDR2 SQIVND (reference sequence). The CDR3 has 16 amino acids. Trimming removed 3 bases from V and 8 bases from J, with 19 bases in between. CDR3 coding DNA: TGTGCCAGTAGTATTCTCAGTCCTCGGGCAGAGGAAAAACTGTTTTTT. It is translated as CASSILSPRAEEKLFF. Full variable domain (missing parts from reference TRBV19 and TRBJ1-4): DGGITQSPKYLFRKEGQNVTLSCEQNLNHDAMYWYRQDPGQGLRLIYYSQIVNDFQKGDIAEGYSVSREKKESFPLTVTSAQKNPTAFYLCASSILSPRAEEKLFFGSGTQLSVL.

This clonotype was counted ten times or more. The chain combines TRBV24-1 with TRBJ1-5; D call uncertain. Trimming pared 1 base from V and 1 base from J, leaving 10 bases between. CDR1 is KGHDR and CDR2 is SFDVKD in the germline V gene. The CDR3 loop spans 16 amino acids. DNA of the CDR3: TGTGCCACCAGTGATTTTGGGTTATCGAGCAATCAGCCCCAGCATTTT. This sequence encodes CATSDFGLSSNQPQHF.

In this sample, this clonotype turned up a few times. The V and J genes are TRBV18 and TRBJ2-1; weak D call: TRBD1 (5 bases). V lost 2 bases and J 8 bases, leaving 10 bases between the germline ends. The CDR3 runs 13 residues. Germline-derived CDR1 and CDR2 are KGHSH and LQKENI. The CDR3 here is CASSPWARDEQFF. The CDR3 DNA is TGTGCCAGCTCACCATGGGCCAGGGATGAGCAGTTCTTC. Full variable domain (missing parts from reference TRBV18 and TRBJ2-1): NAGVMQNPRHLVRRRGQEARLRCSPMKGHSHVYWYRQLPEEGLKFMVYLQKENIIDESGMPKERFSAEFPKEGPSILRIQQVVRGDSAAYFCASSPWARDEQFFGPGTRLTVL.

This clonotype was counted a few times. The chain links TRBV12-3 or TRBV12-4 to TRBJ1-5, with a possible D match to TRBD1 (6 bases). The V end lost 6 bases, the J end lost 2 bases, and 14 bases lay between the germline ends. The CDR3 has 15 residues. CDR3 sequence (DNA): TGTGCCAGCAGGACAGGTTTCAATCGCAATCAGCCCCAGCATTTT. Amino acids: CASRTGFNRNQPQHF.

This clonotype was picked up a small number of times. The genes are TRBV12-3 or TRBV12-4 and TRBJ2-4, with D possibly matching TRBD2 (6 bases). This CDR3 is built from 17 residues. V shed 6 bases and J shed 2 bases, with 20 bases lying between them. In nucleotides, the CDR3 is TGTGCCAGCAGCCCCCCCCTGCGGGAAGTTCCCAAAAACATTCAGTACTTC. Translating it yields CASSPPLREVPKNIQYF.

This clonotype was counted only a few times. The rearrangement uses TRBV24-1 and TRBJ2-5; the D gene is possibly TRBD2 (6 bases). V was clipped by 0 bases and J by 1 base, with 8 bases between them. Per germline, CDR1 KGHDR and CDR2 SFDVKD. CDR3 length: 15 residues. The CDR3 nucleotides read TGTGCCACCAGTGATTTGGAGGGAGGCCAAGAGACCCAGTACTTC. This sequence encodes CATSDLEGGQETQYF.

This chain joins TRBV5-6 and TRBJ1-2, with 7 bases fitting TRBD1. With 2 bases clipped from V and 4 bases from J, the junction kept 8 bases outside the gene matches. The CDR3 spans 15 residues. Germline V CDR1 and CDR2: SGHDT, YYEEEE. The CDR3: CASSLQGRILYGYTF. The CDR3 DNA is TGTGCCAGCAGCTTACAGGGGCGAATCCTCTATGGCTACACCTTC.

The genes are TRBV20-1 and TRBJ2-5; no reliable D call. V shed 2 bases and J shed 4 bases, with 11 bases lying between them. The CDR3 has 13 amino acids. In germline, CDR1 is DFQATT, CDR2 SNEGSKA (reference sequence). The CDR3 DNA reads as TGCAGTGCTAGATCCGGGTGGGGAGAGACCCAGTACTTC. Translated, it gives CSARSGWGETQYF.